These 26 T cell receptor beta chains were sequenced from one sample in a study of CD8+ T cells in alopecia areata. RNA, once extracted, was reverse transcribed into cDNA for use as the sequencing template. The assay was immunoSEQ multiplex PCR, and TCRdb's table has in-frame clones only and misses some. The sample lists roughly 140,000 clones; more than 55% were seen once. Sequencing input: CD8+ T cells sorted from blood. These receptors were taken from a human donor in good health.

This clone was detected a few times. The V call is TRBV11-2, the J call TRBJ1-2, with 8 bases fitting TRBD1. V was clipped by 5 bases and J by 4 bases; unmatched bases: 6. This CDR3 region has 14 residues. In germline, CDR1 is SGHAT, CDR2 FQNNGV. CDR3 in DNA: TGTGCCAGCAGCCCCCAGGGGGCCGGCTATGGCTACACCTTC. It translates to CASSPQGAGYGYTF.

The V call is TRBV29-1, the J call TRBJ2-1, with D tentatively TRBD2 (5 bases). Between the trimmed V and J ends, which lost 4 bases and 1 base, there was a span of 17 bases. The CDR3 loop spans 16 amino acids. Germline V lookup: CDR1 SQVTM, CDR2 ANQGSEA. The CDR3 sequence: CSVVGLPTTSYNEQFF. The CDR3, as DNA: TGCAGCGTTGTCGGACTCCCGACGACGTCCTACAATGAGCAGTTCTTC.

The rearrangement links TRBV9 to TRBJ2-3; D may be TRBD1 (5 bases). The V and J ends lost 0 bases and 5 bases respectively, with 16 bases between them. The V gene's germline CDR1 is SGDLS and CDR2 YYNGEE. CDR3 size: 16 residues. The CDR3 bases are TGTGCCAGCAGCGTAGGTTTGGGGCCCAGAGGAGATACGCAGTATTTT. As protein: CASSVGLGPRGDTQYF.

This clone appeared a single time. The J gene is TRBJ2-1, the V gene TRBV2; D gene uncertain. Germline loops: CDR1 SNHLY, CDR2 FYNNEI. Trimming pared 2 bases from V and 10 bases from J, leaving 15 bases between. CDR3 length: 14 amino acids. Here the CDR3 DNA reads TGTGCCAGCAGTGAACCCACCTCTAATGGAGAGCAGTTCTTC. It specifies CASSEPTSNGEQFF.

A single count supports this clone. V usage is TRBV7-8 and J usage is TRBJ2-5; D gene ambiguous. Germline V gene sequence: CDR1 SGHVS, CDR2 FQNEAQ. This CDR3 comprises 14 residues. The V end was cut by 7 bases, the J end by 2 bases, with 14 bases between. The CDR3 coding sequence is TGTGCCAGCATCCCGAGATCTAGACAAGAGACCCAGTACTTC. The encoded protein is CASIPRSRQETQYF.

This chain connects TRBV10-2 to TRBJ2-2, with TRBD2 matching 14 bases. V was clipped by 8 bases and J by 3 bases; unmatched bases: 5. CDR1 WSHSY and CDR2 SAAADI come from the germline V gene. The CDR3 runs to 16 residues. The CDR3 loop reads CASLGLAGADTGELFF. The CDR3 DNA sequence: TGCGCCAGCCTGGGACTAGCGGGGGCGGACACCGGGGAGCTGTTTTTT.

The J gene is TRBJ2-7, the V gene TRBV19; the D gene is possibly TRBD2 (5 bases). CDR3 length: 14 amino acids. The V end lost 3 bases, the J end lost 2 bases, and 11 bases lay between the germline ends. Per the germline V gene, CDR1 is LNHDA and CDR2 is SQIVND (reference sequence). CDR3 bases: TGTGCCAGTAGTATGGGCCTAGCAGCCTACGAGCAGTACTTC. As protein: CASSMGLAAYEQYF.

This clone occurred a few times. V and J are TRBV5-4 and TRBJ2-7, with a tentative D call TRBD2 (5 bases). Trimming took 1 base from V and 2 from J, leaving 10 bases between them. Germline values: CDR1 SGHNT, CDR2 YYREEE (reference sequence). The CDR3 length is 14 residues. The CDR3 is CASSLSGPAYEQYF. In nucleotides, the CDR3 is TGTGCCAGCAGCTTGAGCGGTCCCGCCTACGAGCAGTACTTC.

This clone was detected only a few times. The J gene is TRBJ1-4, the V gene TRBV14; D perhaps matches TRBD1 (6 bases). Trimming took off 4 bases at V and 0 bases at J, with 9 bases between the two ends. This CDR3 comprises 15 residues. Germline CDR1 reads SGHDN; CDR2 reads FVKESK. The CDR3 nucleotides are TGTGCCAGCAGCCCAGGACAGTCAACTAATGAAAAACTGTTTTTT. Translated: CASSPGQSTNEKLFF.

The chain is built from TRBV29-1 and TRBJ1-1, with 7 bases aligning to TRBD1. CDR1 and CDR2 (germline): SQVTM, ANQGSEA. V shed 6 bases, J shed 0 bases, and the junction held 10 bases outside the gene matches. CDR3 length: 15 amino acids. The CDR3 region has the DNA TGCAGCGTCAGGGGGAAAACTAACATGAACACTGAAGCTTTCTTT. Encoded protein: CSVRGKTNMNTEAFF.

This chain connects TRBV9 to TRBJ1-1; TRBD1 matches 7 bases. CDR3 length equals 14 residues. Germline trimming cut 1 base from V and 3 bases from J; bases unmatched to any gene: 3. Looked up from germline, CDR1 is SGDLS and CDR2 is YYNGEE. CDR3 DNA: TGTGCCAGCAGCGTACAGGGGGGGTACACTGAAGCTTTCTTT. This encodes CASSVQGGYTEAFF.

The chain recombines TRBV5-4 with TRBJ2-5; D unclear. V was shortened by 0 bases and J by 3 bases, with 9 bases between the two germline ends. The CDR3 loop spans 14 amino acids. Germline V gene lookup returns CDR1 SGHNT and CDR2 YYREEE (reference sequence). The CDR3 sequence is CASSLDGRKETQYF. In nucleotides, the CDR3 is TGTGCCAGCAGCTTGGATGGCCGTAAAGAGACCCAGTACTTC.

The chain employs TRBV29-1 and TRBJ2-7; no clear D gene. This CDR3 is 14 amino acids long. V was shortened by 2 bases and J by 1 base, with 12 bases between the two germline ends. Per the germline V gene, CDR1 is SQVTM and CDR2 is ANQGSEA. The DNA for the CDR3 is TGCAGCGTTGAATCTGCGGCTACATCCTACGAGCAGTACTTC. Protein sequence: CSVESAATSYEQYF.

The V gene is TRBV2, the J gene TRBJ1-2; 9 bases are a match to TRBD1. The CDR3 is made up of 14 amino acids. Germline assignment: CDR1 SNHLY and CDR2 FYNNEI. Trimming took 8 bases from V and 4 from J; bases not matched to a gene: 8. The DNA of the CDR3 is TGTGCCAGCGGATTACAGGGGGCTGGCTATGGCTACACCTTC. Translation: CASGLQGAGYGYTF.

This rearrangement joins TRBV29-1 to TRBJ2-6; perhaps D is TRBD1 or TRBD2 (5 bases each). Trimming removed 4 bases from V and 2 bases from J, with 12 bases in between. The CDR3 runs to 15 residues. The germline CDR1 and CDR2 sequences are SQVTM and ANQGSEA. As DNA, the CDR3 is TGCAGCGTTGGCACACGGGGCGCTGGGGCCAACGTCCTGACTTTC. The encoded protein is CSVGTRGAGANVLTF.

This clone was seen once. This rearrangement joins TRBV7-9 to TRBJ2-5; no reliable D call. Deletions cut 0 bases from V and 4 bases from J, with 6 bases between. The CDR3 is 13 residues long. Germline lookup yields CDR1 SEHNR and CDR2 FQNEAQ (reference sequence). CDR3 DNA: TGTGCCAGCAGCTTAGCGCCCCGAGAGACCCAGTACTTC. Residues: CASSLAPRETQYF.

The genes are TRBV2 and TRBJ2-7, with 13 nucleotides matching TRBD2. V lost 6 bases and J lost 7; bases outside the gene matches: 6. Looked up from germline, CDR1 is SNHLY and CDR2 is FYNNEI. The CDR3 covers 14 residues. CDR3 protein: CASRGTSGISEQYF. The CDR3 coding sequence is TGTGCCAGCAGGGGGACTAGCGGGATTTCGGAGCAGTACTTC.

As concerns this clone: At the DNA level, this CDR3 is encoded by other sequences in the same sample as well. The chain joins TRBV29-1 to TRBJ2-7; perhaps TRBD1 as D (5 bases). The CDR3 has 11 residues. The germline gives CDR1 SQVTM, CDR2 ANQGSEA. V was clipped by 6 bases and J by 1 base, with 7 bases between them. The CDR3 sequence: CSVRTSYEQYF. Written as DNA, the CDR3 is TGCAGCGTGAGGACATCCTACGAGCAGTACTTC.

V is TRBV9 and J is TRBJ2-3; D may be TRBD2 (6 bases). Per the germline V gene, CDR1 is SGDLS and CDR2 is YYNGEE. Trimming took off 0 bases at V and 2 bases at J, with 10 bases between the two ends. This CDR3 region has 15 residues. CDR3 in DNA: TGTGCCAGCAGCGTAGGAGGCGGGGACACAGATACGCAGTATTTT. It specifies CASSVGGGDTDTQYF. Variable domain in full (rest from reference TRBV9 and TRBJ2-3): DSGVTQTPKHLITATGQRVTLRCSPRSGDLSVYWYQQSLDQGLQFLIQYYNGEERAKGNILERFSAQQFPDLHSELNLSSLELGDSALYFCASSVGGGDTDTQYFGPGTRLTVL.

The rearrangement joins TRBV29-1 to TRBJ2-3; no definite D call. Germline CDR1 is SQVTM and CDR2 is ANQGSEA. This CDR3 region has 11 residues. Trimming removed 6 bases from V and 0 bases from J, with 4 bases in between. The CDR3 sequence is CSVISTDTQYF. CDR3 coding DNA: TGCAGCGTCATAAGCACAGATACGCAGTATTTT.

This rearrangement joins TRBV28 to TRBJ2-7; D is possibly TRBD1 (5 bases). The germline gives CDR1 MDHEN, CDR2 SYDVKM. The CDR3 is 14 amino acids. Trimming left V 6 bases short and J 3 bases short, with 15 bases between. Here the CDR3 DNA reads TGTGCCAGCAGGGAACCAGGGAACCTCTACGAGCAGTACTTC. Amino acid sequence: CASREPGNLYEQYF.

The V gene is TRBV28, the J gene TRBJ2-1, with no clear D. The CDR3 sequence is 13 residues long. Trimming shortened V by 1 base and J by 9 bases, and 10 bases separated the two germline ends. Germline CDR1 MDHEN, CDR2 SYDVKM. The CDR3 loop reads CASSLSQISEQFF. The CDR3 nucleotides are TGTGCCAGCAGTTTATCCCAAATTAGTGAGCAGTTCTTC.

The chain links TRBV29-1 to TRBJ2-7, with 7 bases aligning to TRBD1. CDR1 is SQVTM, CDR2 ANQGSEA, per germline. V dropped 6 bases and J dropped 3; count of bases not matched to a gene: 11. This CDR3 is built from 14 residues. The CDR3 DNA reads TGCAGCGTCCTATCCTCCGACAGGGTCTACGAGCAGTACTTC. Translating gives CSVLSSDRVYEQYF.

This chain uses TRBV9 with TRBJ2-1, with D possibly matching TRBD2 (5 bases). Germline assignment: CDR1 SGDLS and CDR2 YYNGEE. Trimming cost V 3 bases and J 3 bases, with 13 bases left between them. The CDR3 totals 15 residues. The CDR3 DNA is TGTGCCAGCAGCGCCAGCGGAGCGTTCTACAATGAGCAGTTCTTC. This gives the protein CASSASGAFYNEQFF.

This rearrangement joins TRBV7-9 to TRBJ2-2; D not resolved. Deletions cut 8 bases from V and 0 bases from J, with 10 bases between. Germline V lookup: CDR1 SEHNR, CDR2 FQNEAQ (reference sequence). The CDR3 has 14 amino acids. The DNA of the CDR3 is TGTGCCAGCTGGGATTTTGCGAACACCGGGGAGCTGTTTTTT. Its protein is CASWDFANTGELFF.

The J gene is TRBJ2-3, the V gene TRBV6-5; D is unclear. Germline CDR1 is MNHEY and CDR2 is SVGAGI. The CDR3 totals 12 residues. V gave up 4 bases and J gave up 0 bases, with 2 bases separating them. DNA for the CDR3: TGTGCCAGCAGTTCTAGCACAGATACGCAGTATTTT. Amino acids: CASSSSTDTQYF.